This T cell receptor beta chain originates from a study of T cells in women clearing cervical HPV infection. Overall study context: Women with histologically confirmed HPV16-related CIN3 or worse, 2 with invasive cancer, served as cases. HLA type could not be excluded as a confounder. Cases' blood sampling followed lesion detection by median about 21 weeks (90 to 200).

The CDR3 sequence is 13 residues long. Trimming cost V 9 bases and J 11 bases; bases outside gene matches: 8. Germline lookup yields CDR1 LNHDA and CDR2 SQIVND (reference sequence). Study observations and caveats: TRBV6-7 abundance was lower in cases than controls (around 0.11% versus 0.16%).

Comment on this clone: Its antigen is currently unknown. The sequenced fragment ends 3 residues before the CDR3 boundary, so the rest is inferred from the germline J gene.

Some clones are missing from TCRdb's copy, which holds only in-frame ones; the method was immunoSEQ multiplex PCR. There are tens of thousands of clones in the sample, with approximately 20% held by the top ten. Sequenced input: blood buffy coat. The V gene is TRBV19, the J gene TRBJ2-6, with 9 bases matching TRBD1. The source is a woman between 18 and 75 years old with a cervical HPV16 infection that either progressed to CIN3+ or cleared (not recorded which). CDR3 protein: CASQDRGGYVLTF. The part of the CDR3 DNA that was read is TGTGCCAGCCAGGACAGGGGAGGGTACGTC.